The 9 T cell receptor beta chains below were found in one sample sequenced in a study of blood T cell repertoires in COVID-19. Some clones are missing from TCRdb's copy, which holds only in-frame ones; the method was immunoSEQ multiplex PCR. The table has 200,000 to 300,000 clones, 84% seen once. Specimen: peripheral blood. The origin of the receptors is a man in his fifties or sixties with acute or convalescent COVID-19.

The rearrangement links TRBV5-1 to TRBJ2-7; 9 bases are shared with TRBD1. J gave up 2 bases and V 4 bases, and 4 bases lay outside the gene matches. CDR1 and CDR2 from the germline V gene are SGHRS and YFSETQ. The CDR3 contains 14 residues. The DNA for the CDR3 is TGCGCCAGCAGCGCAGGACAGGGGACCTACGAGCAGTACTTC. Translated, it gives CASSAGQGTYEQYF. Filled out from reference TRBV5-1 and TRBJ2-7, the complete variable domain reads KAGVTQTPRYLIKTRGQQVTLSCSPISGHRSVSWYQQTPGQGLQFLFEYFSETQRNKGNFPGRFSGRQFSNSRSEMNVSTLELGDSALYLCASSAGQGTYEQYFGPGTRLTVT.

The J gene is TRBJ2-7, the V gene TRBV6-5; D may be TRBD1 (6 bases). This CDR3 comprises 13 residues. The germline gives CDR1 MNHEY, CDR2 SVGAGI. Trimming left V 7 bases short and J 0 bases short, with 10 bases between. This chain's CDR3 is CASTRQASYEQYF. As DNA, the CDR3 is TGTGCCAGCACCCGACAGGCCTCCTACGAGCAGTACTTC.

A few counts support this clone. The V call is TRBV30, the J call TRBJ1-3; D gene uncertain. CDR3 length: 15 residues. The ends were cut back, 0 bases at V and 0 bases at J, with 9 bases in the middle. CDR1 is GTSNPN, CDR2 SVGIG, per germline (reference sequence). The CDR3 is CAWSVKRDSGNTIYF. The CDR3 DNA reads TGTGCCTGGAGTGTAAAGAGGGACTCTGGAAACACCATATATTTT.

CDR3 residues: CARVYRTNQPQHF. The CDR3 DNA sequence: TGTGCCAGGGTCTACAGGACCAATCAGCCCCAGCATTTT. The J gene is TRBJ1-5, the V gene TRBV6-5; tentatively, D is TRBD1 (5 bases). In germline, CDR1 is MNHEY, CDR2 SVGAGI. The length of the CDR3 is 13 residues. The germline V and J ends were trimmed by 9 bases and 3 bases, with 12 bases remaining between them.

V gene TRBV30 combines with J gene TRBJ1-6; 7 nucleotides line up with TRBD1. CDR1 GTSNPN and CDR2 SVGIG come from the germline V gene (reference sequence). The J segment lost 7 bases and the V segment lost 8 bases, leaving 8 bases of the junction unmatched. There are 13 residues in the CDR3. The CDR3 spells CAGTPGGNSPLHF. CDR3 coding DNA: TGTGCCGGAACCCCAGGGGGGAATTCACCCCTCCACTTT.

This sequence joins TRBV7-3 and TRBJ1-2; 7 nucleotides line up with TRBD1. Unmatched junction bases numbered 7, after V lost 1 base and J lost 5 bases. Per the germline V gene, CDR1 is SGHTA and CDR2 is FQGTGA. CDR3 length equals 15 residues. The CDR3 nucleotides are TGTGCCAGCAGCTTAAGTGCAGGGGGAGAGTATGGCTACACCTTC. It is translated as CASSLSAGGEYGYTF.

This chain uses TRBV27 with TRBJ1-1; D perhaps matches TRBD1 (5 bases). The CDR3 loop spans 16 amino acids. The V end lost 4 bases, the J end lost 0 bases, and 15 bases lay between the germline ends. The germline CDR1 and CDR2 sequences are MNHEY and SMNVEV (reference sequence). The CDR3: CASSSPRVGMNTEAFF. The CDR3 DNA follows: TGTGCCAGCAGTTCCCCCAGGGTGGGTATGAACACTGAAGCTTTCTTT.

The count of this clone is one. The chain combines TRBV25-1 with TRBJ2-7, with 11 nucleotides matching TRBD2. The junction had 9 bases not matched to a gene; V was cut back by 1 base and J by 7 bases. The CDR3 has 16 amino acids. Germline-derived CDR1 and CDR2 are MGHDK and SYGVNS. The CDR3 region is CASSESASGRSGEQYF. The DNA of the CDR3 is TGTGCCAGCAGTGAATCTGCTAGCGGGAGGTCGGGGGAGCAGTACTTC.

This chain joins TRBV10-3 and TRBJ1-5; no clear D gene. This CDR3 contains 12 residues. The germline gives CDR1 ENHRY, CDR2 SYGVKD. The germline V and J ends were trimmed by 10 bases and 1 base, with 8 bases remaining between them. CDR3 in amino acids: CATRESNQPQHF. The CDR3, as DNA: TGTGCCACCCGAGAAAGCAATCAGCCCCAGCATTTT.